These T cell receptor beta chains were read from a single sample in a study of shared clonotypes between healthy human individuals. Clones were read by immunoSEQ multiplex PCR, and TCRdb kept only the in-frame ones, dropping some. There are about 680,000 clones in the sample; 55% to 85% occur only once, and more than 1.5% lies in the top ten. Sequenced input: memory CD4+ T cells sorted from blood. Receptor source: a woman aged 25-40 years in good health. The CDR3 runs from the conserved cysteine through the conserved F or W. The D gene is left open where the match is weak. The size of a clone is reported for some rows only, either as once, few or many, or as a class for expanded clones.

D gene,CDR3 length,J gene,clone size,V gene,CDR3 protein,CDR3 DNA
.,15,TRBJ2-1,few,TRBV10-3,CAISPRGPPYNEQFF,TGTGCCATCAGTCCCAGGGGACCCCCCTACAATGAGCAGTTCTTC
TRBD2,15,TRBJ2-7,.,TRBV7-3,CASSLTASGSHEQYF,TGTGCCAGCAGCTTAACGGCTAGCGGGTCTCACGAGCAGTACTTC
.,15,TRBJ2-7,few,TRBV6-1,CASSEGVVVTSEQYF,TGTGCCAGCAGTGAGGGGGTGGTAGTGACTAGCGAGCAGTACTTC
.,13,TRBJ2-3,.,TRBV6-1,CASSESEWDTQYF,TGTGCCAGCAGTGAATCAGAATGGGATACGCAGTATTTT
.,13,TRBJ2-1,once,TRBV7-6,CASSGGGRDEQFF,TGTGCCAGCAGCGGGGGCGGACGGGATGAGCAGTTCTTC
.,15,TRBJ1-1,few,TRBV7-9,CASSSPGHLNTEAFF,TGTGCCAGCAGCTCACCGGGACACCTGAACACTGAAGCTTTCTTT
.,12,TRBJ1-1,.,TRBV30,CAWSVLGTSAFF,TGTGCCTGGAGTGTTTTGGGGACATCAGCTTTCTTT
.,17,TRBJ2-7,.,TRBV6-1,CAISEARDTQSSYEQYF,TGTGCCATCAGTGAGGCCCGGGACACTCAGAGCTCCTACGAGCAGTACTTC
TRBD1,16,TRBJ1-5,.,TRBV5-8,CASSPGPGQEIQPQHF,TGTGCCAGCAGCCCTGGGCCGGGACAGGAGATTCAGCCCCAGCATTTT
TRBD1,14,TRBJ2-2,.,TRBV25-1,CASRSNRGTGELFF,TGTGCCAGCAGAAGTAACAGGGGTACCGGGGAGCTGTTTTTT
TRBD1,15,TRBJ2-3,.,TRBV29-1,CSVPRDRIYTDTQYF,TGCAGCGTACCCCGGGACAGGATTTACACAGATACGCAGTATTTT
.,12,TRBJ2-1,many,TRBV19,CASSNQGNEQFF,TGTGCCAGTAGTAACCAGGGGAATGAGCAGTTCTTC
.,15,TRBJ1-2,.,TRBV6-1,CASIPQEWGSYGYTF,TGTGCCAGCATTCCCCAAGAGTGGGGCTCCTATGGCTACACCTTC
TRBD2,17,TRBJ2-1,many,TRBV25-1,CASSASGSGISHNEQFF,TGTGCCAGCAGTGCATCGGGTAGCGGGATTTCCCACAATGAGCAGTTCTTC
.,15,TRBJ2-7,once,TRBV18,CASSPPSTGRDEQYF,TGTGCCAGCTCACCACCATCGACAGGGAGGGACGAGCAGTACTTC
.,13,TRBJ2-2,many,TRBV15,CATSRELVGELFF,TGTGCCACCAGCAGGGAGTTGGTCGGGGAGCTGTTTTTT
TRBD2,15,TRBJ2-7,.,TRBV5-1,CASSLLGRSSYEQYF,TGCGCCAGCAGCTTGCTCGGGAGGAGCTCCTACGAGCAGTACTTC
.,15,TRBJ2-7,.,TRBV15,CATSADRLLLFEQYF,TGTGCCACCAGCGCGGACCGACTCCTACTGTTCGAGCAGTACTTC
.,20,TRBJ2-6,.,TRBV27,CASSFSQPRLSNSGANVLTF,TGTGCCAGCAGTTTCTCACAGCCTCGTCTTTCAAACTCTGGGGCCAACGTCCTGACTTTC
TRBD2,18,TRBJ2-3,.,TRBV6-1,CASSELLTLAGGRDTQYF,TGTGCCAGCAGCGAACTGTTAACGTTAGCGGGCGGAAGAGATACGCAGTATTTT
.,13,TRBJ2-1,.,TRBV7-3,CASSLTGINEQFF,TGTGCCAGCAGCTTAACCGGTATCAATGAGCAGTTCTTC
.,15,TRBJ1-5,.,TRBV11-3,CASSSKAGGNQPQHF,TGTGCCAGCAGCAGTAAGGCGGGAGGCAATCAGCCCCAGCATTTT
.,13,TRBJ2-5,.,TRBV7-2,CASSADYPETQYF,TGTGCCAGCAGCGCAGACTACCCAGAGACCCAGTACTTC
.,12,TRBJ1-5,.,TRBV19,CASDPGNQPQHF,TGTGCCAGTGACCCGGGGAATCAGCCCCAGCATTTT
TRBD1,15,TRBJ2-7,.,TRBV28,CASSGAGGAHWEQYF,TGTGCCAGCAGTGGGGCAGGGGGCGCCCACTGGGAGCAGTACTTC
TRBD1,15,TRBJ2-7,.,TRBV5-1,CASSWGDRDRGEQYF,TGCGCCAGCAGCTGGGGAGACAGGGATCGGGGCGAGCAGTACTTC
.,15,TRBJ2-3,few,TRBV6-6,CASSYQGQGTDTQYF,TGTGCCAGCAGTTACCAGGGGCAGGGTACAGATACGCAGTATTTT
.,14,TRBJ2-3,.,TRBV5-1,CASSKLEATDTQYF,TGCGCCAGCAGCAAACTAGAGGCCACAGATACGCAGTATTTT
.,17,TRBJ2-2,.,TRBV12-5,CASGFARRGLYGGELFF,TGTGCTAGTGGTTTCGCACGGAGGGGGCTGTACGGCGGGGAGCTGTTTTTT